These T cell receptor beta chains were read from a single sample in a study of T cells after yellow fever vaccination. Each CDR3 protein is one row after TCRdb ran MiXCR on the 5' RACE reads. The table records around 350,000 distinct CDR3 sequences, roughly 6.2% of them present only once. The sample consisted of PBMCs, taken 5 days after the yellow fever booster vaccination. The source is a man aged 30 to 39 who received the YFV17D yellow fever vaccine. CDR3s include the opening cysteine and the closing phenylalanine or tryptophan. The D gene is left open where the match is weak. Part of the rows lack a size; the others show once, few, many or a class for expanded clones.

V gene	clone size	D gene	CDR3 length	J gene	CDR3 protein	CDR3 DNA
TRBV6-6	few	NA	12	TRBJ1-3	CASRDAGNTIYF	TGTGCCAGCCGGGACGCTGGAAACACCATATATTTT
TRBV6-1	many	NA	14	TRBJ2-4	CASSTTRAKNIQYF	TGTGCCAGCAGTACCACTAGAGCCAAAAACATTCAGTACTTC
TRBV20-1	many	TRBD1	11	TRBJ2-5	CGRQGQETQYF	TGCGGTCGACAGGGACAAGAGACCCAGTACTTC
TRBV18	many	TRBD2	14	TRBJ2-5	CASSEGLVIETQYF	TGTGCCAGCTCAGAAGGACTAGTGATAGAGACCCAGTACTTC
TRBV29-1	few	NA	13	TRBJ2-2	CSGETDNGGELFF	TGCAGCGGGGAGACGGACAACGGCGGGGAGCTGTTTTTT
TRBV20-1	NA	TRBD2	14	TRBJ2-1	CSARKLAGGQEQFF	TGCAGTGCTAGGAAACTAGCGGGAGGGCAGGAGCAGTTCTTC
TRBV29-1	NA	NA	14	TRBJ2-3	CSVEDRSVSNTQYF	TGCAGCGTTGAAGATAGATCGGTTTCAAATACGCAGTATTTT
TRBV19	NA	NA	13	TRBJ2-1	CASSIVTDGEQFF	TGTGCCAGTAGTATTGTGACCGACGGAGAGCAGTTCTTC
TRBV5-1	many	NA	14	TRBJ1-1	CASSLAGASTEAFF	TGCGCCAGCAGCTTGGCGGGGGCCTCCACTGAAGCTTTCTTT
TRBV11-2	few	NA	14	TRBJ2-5	CASSLDPSGETQYF	TGTGCCAGCAGCTTAGATCCTAGTGGTGAGACCCAGTACTTC
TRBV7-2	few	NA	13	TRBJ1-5	CASSLLDDQPQHF	TGTGCCAGCAGCTTGCTCGACGATCAGCCCCAGCATTTT
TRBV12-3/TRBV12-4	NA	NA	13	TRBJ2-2	CASSPPAPGELFF	TGTGCCAGCAGTCCGCCAGCCCCCGGGGAGCTGTTTTTT
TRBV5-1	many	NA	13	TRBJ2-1	CASSVTGTREQFF	TGCGCCAGCAGCGTAACCGGGACAAGGGAGCAGTTCTTC
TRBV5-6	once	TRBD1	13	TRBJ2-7	CAIGHRGLYEQYF	TGTGCCATCGGCCACAGGGGCCTCTACGAGCAGTACTTC
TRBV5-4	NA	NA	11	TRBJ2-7	CAISSGYEQYF	TGTGCCATCAGCTCGGGCTACGAGCAGTACTTC
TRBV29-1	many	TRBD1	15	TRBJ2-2	CSVRTGGANTGELFF	TGCAGCGTCCGGACAGGGGGCGCGAACACCGGGGAGCTGTTTTTT
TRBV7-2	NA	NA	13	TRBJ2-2	CASSPTVIGELFF	TGTGCCAGCAGCCCGACAGTTATCGGGGAGCTGTTTTTT
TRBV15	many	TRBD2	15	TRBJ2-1	CATSRKGTSGNEQFF	TGTGCCACCAGCAGAAAAGGGACTAGCGGGAATGAGCAGTTCTTC
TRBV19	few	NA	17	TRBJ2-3	CASSPPAPAHTTDTQYF	TGTGCCAGTAGTCCCCCGGCACCAGCGCACACCACAGATACGCAGTATTTT
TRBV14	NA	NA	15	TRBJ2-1	CASSQGLGRRDEQFF	TGTGCCAGCAGCCAAGGACTAGGGCGGCGCGATGAGCAGTTCTTC
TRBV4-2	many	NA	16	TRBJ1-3	CASSQDSGTLGNTIYF	TGTGCCAGCAGCCAAGATTCCGGGACGCTGGGAAACACCATATATTTT
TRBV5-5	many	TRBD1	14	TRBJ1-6	CASSPGQGWSPLHF	TGTGCCAGCAGCCCCGGACAGGGATGGTCACCCCTCCACTTT
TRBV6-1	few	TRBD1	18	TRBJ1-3	CASSDRGVGQGEGNTIYF	TGTGCCAGCAGTGATCGCGGCGTCGGACAGGGCGAAGGAAACACCATATATTTT
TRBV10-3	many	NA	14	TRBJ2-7	CAISESEGAFEQYF	TGTGCCATCAGTGAGTCGGAGGGGGCTTTTGAGCAGTACTTC
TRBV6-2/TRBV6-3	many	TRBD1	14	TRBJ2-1	CASRPGGDVNEQFF	TGTGCCAGCAGACCAGGGGGCGATGTTAATGAGCAGTTCTTC
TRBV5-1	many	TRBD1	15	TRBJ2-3	CASSLTGTDTDTQYF	TGCGCCAGCAGCTTGACGGGGACAGACACAGATACGCAGTATTTT
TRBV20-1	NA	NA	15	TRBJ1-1	CSARGAGRVGTEAFF	TGCAGTGCTAGAGGTGCTGGGAGAGTGGGCACTGAAGCTTTCTTT
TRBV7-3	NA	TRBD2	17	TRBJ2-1	CASSLKGDSGDYNEQFF	TGTGCCAGCAGCTTAAAAGGTGATAGCGGGGACTACAATGAGCAGTTCTTC
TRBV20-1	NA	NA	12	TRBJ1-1	CSARPPNTEAFF	TGCAGTGCTAGACCCCCTAACACTGAAGCTTTCTTT
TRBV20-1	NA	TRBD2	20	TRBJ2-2	CSALYLGGASGRANTGELFF	TGCAGTGCCTTATACTTAGGGGGAGCTAGCGGGAGAGCGAACACCGGGGAGCTGTTTTTT
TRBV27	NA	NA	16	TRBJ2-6	CASSFVGNSGANVLTF	TGTGCCAGCAGTTTTGTAGGGAACTCTGGGGCCAACGTCCTGACTTTC
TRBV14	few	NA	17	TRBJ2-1	CASSQNALSGSYNEQFF	TGTGCCAGCAGCCAAAACGCCCTATCGGGTAGTTACAATGAGCAGTTCTTC
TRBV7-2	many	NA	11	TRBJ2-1	CASSTYDEQFF	TGTGCCAGCAGCACATACGATGAGCAGTTCTTC
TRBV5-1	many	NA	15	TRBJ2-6	CASSLDGSGANVLTF	TGCGCCAGCAGCTTGGACGGATCTGGGGCCAACGTCCTGACTTTC
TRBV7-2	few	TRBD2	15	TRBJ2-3	CASSLSRGGTDTQYF	TGTGCCAGCAGCTTATCCCGGGGGGGCACAGATACGCAGTATTTT
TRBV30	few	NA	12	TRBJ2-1	CAWSVLSDEQFF	TGTGCCTGGAGTGTACTTTCTGATGAGCAGTTCTTC
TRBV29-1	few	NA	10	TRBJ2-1	CSVGTDEQFF	TGCAGCGTTGGGACAGATGAGCAGTTCTTC
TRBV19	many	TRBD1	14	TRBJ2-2	CAIWTGGSTGELFF	TGTGCCATTTGGACAGGGGGTAGCACCGGGGAGCTGTTTTTT
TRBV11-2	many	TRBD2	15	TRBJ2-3	CASSIGTSSADTQYF	TGTGCCAGCAGCATCGGGACTAGTTCGGCAGATACGCAGTATTTT
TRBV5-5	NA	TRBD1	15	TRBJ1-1	CASSANRGGNTEAFF	TGTGCCAGCAGCGCGAACAGGGGTGGGAACACTGAAGCTTTCTTT
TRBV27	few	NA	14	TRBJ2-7	CASSDGTAPREQYF	TGTGCCAGCAGTGATGGGACTGCACCCCGCGAGCAGTACTTC
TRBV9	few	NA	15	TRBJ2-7	CASSPRQDTSYEQYF	TGTGCCAGCAGCCCCCGTCAGGACACGAGCTACGAGCAGTACTTC
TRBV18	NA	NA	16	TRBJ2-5	CASSPPDGALQETQYF	TGTGCCAGCTCACCACCCGACGGGGCGCTTCAAGAGACCCAGTACTTC
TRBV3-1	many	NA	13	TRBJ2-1	CASSQVPAREQFF	TGTGCCAGCAGCCAAGTGCCCGCTAGGGAGCAGTTCTTC
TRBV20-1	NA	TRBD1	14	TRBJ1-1	CSASREGADTEAFF	TGCAGTGCTAGTCGGGAGGGGGCGGACACTGAAGCTTTCTTT
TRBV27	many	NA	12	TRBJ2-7	CASRQGPYEQYF	TGTGCCAGCAGACAGGGCCCCTACGAGCAGTACTTC
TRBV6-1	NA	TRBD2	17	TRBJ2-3	CASSELGGLAVTDTQYF	TGTGCCAGCAGTGAGCTTGGGGGACTAGCGGTTACAGATACGCAGTATTTT
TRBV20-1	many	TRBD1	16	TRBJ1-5	CSASTYPGQGAQPQHF	TGCAGTGCAAGCACCTACCCGGGACAGGGGGCTCAGCCCCAGCATTTT
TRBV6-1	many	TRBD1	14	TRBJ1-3	CAASQGVAGNTIYF	TGTGCCGCGAGTCAGGGGGTTGCTGGAAACACCATATATTTT
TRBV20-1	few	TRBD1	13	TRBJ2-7	CSYRGENSYEQYF	TGCAGTTACAGGGGCGAGAACTCCTACGAGCAGTACTTC
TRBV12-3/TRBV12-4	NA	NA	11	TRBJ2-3	CASSQSDTQYF	TGTGCCAGCAGTCAGTCAGATACGCAGTATTTT
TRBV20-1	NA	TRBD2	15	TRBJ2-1	CSARDGGRSGNEQFF	TGCAGTGCTAGAGATGGCGGGAGGTCGGGCAATGAGCAGTTCTTC
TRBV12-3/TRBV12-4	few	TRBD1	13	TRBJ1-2	CASSPDRENGYTF	TGTGCCAGCAGTCCTGACAGGGAAAATGGCTACACCTTC